This TCR beta chain is from a study of blood T cell repertoires in COVID-19. Across the study: The United States, Italy and Spain provided the acute and convalescent COVID-19 samples. Sources were T cells, B-cell-depleted T cells, or PBMCs; the material itself was cDNA or gDNA.

As handled by the study authors: Amplification with reference gene primers provided the estimates of nucleated cell counts. Profiled with immunoSEQ multiplex PCR; TCRdb holds only in-frame clones, not every one. Clonal size and the V and J genes are those of that table, whereas D and trimming came from the DNA. The sample has 64,000 or so clones, 75% to 85% seen once. The CDR3 contains 13 residues. The ends were cut back, 5 bases at V and 7 bases at J, with 14 bases in the middle. Germline CDR1 and CDR2: SGHVS and FNYEAQ. The gene calls are TRBV7-6 and TRBJ1-2, with D perhaps matching TRBD1 (6 bases). This clonotype was obtained from a human donor in a cohort sampled during active COVID-19. Material for sequencing was peripheral blood. The CDR3 reads CASSTRGNAGYTF. For the CDR3, the DNA is TGTGCCAGCAGCACCAGGGGAAACGCTGGCTACACCTTC. The variable domain in full, completed from reference TRBV7-6 and TRBJ1-2, reads GAGVSQSPRYKVTKRGQDVALRCDPISGHVSLYWYRQALGQGPEFLTYFNYEAQQDKSGLPNDRFSAERPEGSISTLTIQRTEQRDSAMYRCASSTRGNAGYTFGSGTRLTVV.